This T cell receptor beta chain was identified in a study of regulatory T cells in long-lasting Graves disease. Study-level background: For a period under 3 months, newly diagnosed Graves' patients had taken antithyroid drugs.

Germline assignment: CDR1 SNHLY and CDR2 FYNNEI. The CDR3 spans 15 residues. Deletions cut 5 bases from V and 1 base from J, with 11 bases between. Findings and limits, study-wide: TCR diversity was lower in persistent Graves' patients (versus newly diagnosed ones). Analysis covered peripheral blood alone, not thyroid tissue. Persistent patients had more shared public clonotypes (fewer than 3,000) than new patients (roughly 900).

The table lists this clonotype with many counts. Its antigen remains unidentified. As for time point: newly diagnosed GD, antithyroid drugs for less than 3 months. The TCR library was made from RNA extracted from PBMCs. HTBI primers from iRepertoire and Arm-PCR of CDR3 regions yielded the TCR beta libraries. TCRdb reanalysed the multiplex PCR reads using MiXCR and keeps one entry per CDR3 protein. The sample has about 400,000 distinct CDR3 sequences, about a sixth seen once; the top ten hold 20% to 25%. This sample was shared with a second study, whose subject was T cells in Graves' hyperthyroidism and ophthalmopathy.

The source was peripheral blood mononuclear cells (PBMCs), collected at new diagnosis, from a patient treated with antithyroid drugs. The J gene is TRBJ2-2, the V gene TRBV2; a possible D gene is TRBD1 (6 bases). The sequence derives from a young woman with Graves disease. DNA of the CDR3: TGTGCCAGCAGTTGGGGACACTGGAACACCGGGGAGCTGTTTTTT. Residues: CASSWGHWNTGELFF.